Listed below are T cell receptor beta chains from one sample, sequenced in a study of T cell responses to AZD1222 COVID-19 vaccine. Profiling relied on immunoSEQ multiplex PCR, and the TCRdb table lists in-frame clones only, not all of them. Of roughly 97,000 clones listed, approximately 89% are singletons. The sequenced sample was peripheral blood, obtained 28 days after the second dose of the MenACWY control vaccine. All receptors come from an adult who received the MenACWY meningococcal vaccine as a control. CDR3s include the opening cysteine and the closing phenylalanine or tryptophan. A D gene is named only where the DNA matches it firmly. Clone size is shown for a subset of rows, as once, few, many or a class of expanded clone.

v_call: TRBV5-1
clone_size: -
j_call: TRBJ2-2
d_call: TRBD2
cdr3_nt: TGCGCCAGCAGCCCGGGGGGTCCCGGGGAGCTGTTTTTT
cdr3_aa: CASSPGGPGELFF

v_call: TRBV27
clone_size: once
j_call: TRBJ2-3
d_call: -
cdr3_nt: TGTGCCAGCAGTTTCAGGCAGGGCGCAGATACGCAGTATTTT
cdr3_aa: CASSFRQGADTQYF

v_call: TRBV4-3
clone_size: -
j_call: TRBJ1-1
d_call: -
cdr3_nt: TGCGCCAGCAGCCCGGGGGGGGTCCCTAACACTGAAGCTTTCTTT
cdr3_aa: CASSPGGVPNTEAFF

v_call: TRBV5-4
clone_size: once
j_call: TRBJ2-5
d_call: TRBD1
cdr3_nt: TGTGCCAGCAGCTTTCCCACAGGGGGGGAGACCCAGTACTTC
cdr3_aa: CASSFPTGGETQYF

v_call: TRBV4-1
clone_size: -
j_call: TRBJ1-2
d_call: -
cdr3_nt: TGCGCCAGCAGCCTCCAGGCCGCCTTTAACTATGGCTACACCTTC
cdr3_aa: CASSLQAAFNYGYTF

v_call: TRBV19
clone_size: -
j_call: TRBJ1-6
d_call: -
cdr3_nt: TGTGCCAGTAGTATTCTTCTGACAACCAATTCACCCCTCCACTTT
cdr3_aa: CASSILLTTNSPLHF

v_call: TRBV19
clone_size: -
j_call: TRBJ2-1
d_call: -
cdr3_nt: TGTGCCAGTAGTCCGCCGGGGGACCACAAATTGGGTGAGCAGTTCTTC
cdr3_aa: CASSPPGDHKLGEQFF

v_call: TRBV7-9
clone_size: -
j_call: TRBJ1-5
d_call: -
cdr3_nt: TGTGCCAGCAGCTTAGACTATCAGCCCCAGCATTTT
cdr3_aa: CASSLDYQPQHF

v_call: TRBV6-5
clone_size: -
j_call: TRBJ1-2
d_call: TRBD1
cdr3_nt: TGTGCCAGCAGTTACCTGACAGGGGATTATGGCTACACCTTC
cdr3_aa: CASSYLTGDYGYTF

v_call: TRBV12-1
clone_size: -
j_call: TRBJ2-3
d_call: -
cdr3_nt: TGTGCCAGCAGCTCACTAGCGGACCTAGCAGATACGCAGTATTTT
cdr3_aa: CASSSLADLADTQYF

v_call: TRBV5-1
clone_size: -
j_call: TRBJ2-5
d_call: TRBD2
cdr3_nt: TGCGCCAGCAGCTCCCTACTAGCGGGGTACCAAGAGACCCAGTACTTC
cdr3_aa: CASSSLLAGYQETQYF

v_call: TRBV21-1
clone_size: -
j_call: TRBJ1-1
d_call: -
cdr3_nt: TGTGCCAGCAGCAGAGAACAGGGAATGAACACTGAAGCTTTCTTT
cdr3_aa: CASSREQGMNTEAFF

v_call: TRBV5-4
clone_size: once
j_call: TRBJ1-4
d_call: -
cdr3_nt: TGTGCCAGCAGCTTAGGAGGGAGTGGGGATGAAAAACTGTTTTTT
cdr3_aa: CASSLGGSGDEKLFF

v_call: TRBV28
clone_size: -
j_call: TRBJ2-7
d_call: TRBD1
cdr3_nt: TGTGCCATCCTCGGAGGACAGGCGAACTCCTACGAGCAGTACTTC
cdr3_aa: CAILGGQANSYEQYF

v_call: TRBV5-1
clone_size: once
j_call: TRBJ2-3
d_call: TRBD1
cdr3_nt: TGCGCCAGCAGCTTTTCCCCCTTAACAGGGGGGAGGACAGATACGCAGTATTTT
cdr3_aa: CASSFSPLTGGRTDTQYF

v_call: TRBV18
clone_size: -
j_call: TRBJ1-5
d_call: -
cdr3_nt: TGTGCCAGCTCCGAGGGGGGCGATCAGCCCCAGCATTTT
cdr3_aa: CASSEGGDQPQHF

v_call: TRBV19
clone_size: few
j_call: TRBJ1-5
d_call: -
cdr3_nt: TGTGCCAGTAGTATACGTGGGCAAATTAGCAATCAGCCCCAGCATTTT
cdr3_aa: CASSIRGQISNQPQHF

v_call: TRBV12-3/TRBV12-4
clone_size: -
j_call: TRBJ2-5
d_call: -
cdr3_nt: TGTGCCAGCAGTGCCACAGGGGAGACCCAGTACTTC
cdr3_aa: CASSATGETQYF

v_call: TRBV9
clone_size: -
j_call: TRBJ2-3
d_call: -
cdr3_nt: TGTGCCAGCAGCGTTTCAGGAGGGGGAGATACGCAGTATTTT
cdr3_aa: CASSVSGGGDTQYF

v_call: TRBV5-4
clone_size: -
j_call: TRBJ1-4
d_call: TRBD1
cdr3_nt: TGTGCCAGCAGCCCGGACAGGGGGCGAGGTAAACTGTTTTTT
cdr3_aa: CASSPDRGRGKLFF

v_call: TRBV10-3
clone_size: -
j_call: TRBJ2-7
d_call: -
cdr3_nt: TGTGCCATCAGTGAACTTCACGAGCAGTACTTC
cdr3_aa: CAISELHEQYF

v_call: TRBV19
clone_size: -
j_call: TRBJ2-7
d_call: -
cdr3_nt: TGTGCCAGTACAGGTTCCTACGAGCAGTACTTC
cdr3_aa: CASTGSYEQYF

v_call: TRBV5-5
clone_size: -
j_call: TRBJ1-1
d_call: -
cdr3_nt: TGTGCCAGCAGCTTGGGGGGAATGAACACTGAAGCTTTCTTT
cdr3_aa: CASSLGGMNTEAFF

v_call: TRBV21-1
clone_size: -
j_call: TRBJ1-5
d_call: -
cdr3_nt: TGTGCCAGCAGCTCGCGGGACAGGGGGCTTGGCAATCAGCCCCAGCATTTT
cdr3_aa: CASSSRDRGLGNQPQHF

v_call: TRBV27
clone_size: -
j_call: TRBJ2-5
d_call: -
cdr3_nt: TGTGCCAGCAGCCCGACCCATCTCTTAGCGGTAGGGGGGGAGACCCAGTACTTC
cdr3_aa: CASSPTHLLAVGGETQYF

v_call: TRBV2
clone_size: -
j_call: TRBJ1-6
d_call: TRBD1
cdr3_nt: TGTGCCAGCAGGATTAGGACAGGGGGCGCAGGAAATTCACCCCTCCACTTT
cdr3_aa: CASRIRTGGAGNSPLHF

v_call: TRBV5-1
clone_size: once
j_call: TRBJ1-2
d_call: -
cdr3_nt: TGCGCCAGCAGCTCCACGTCCGCGGGCTATGGCTACACCTTC
cdr3_aa: CASSSTSAGYGYTF

v_call: TRBV4-1
clone_size: -
j_call: TRBJ2-3
d_call: -
cdr3_nt: TGCGCCAGCAGCCAAGAACACGATGCGGGGGCCCTAAGCACAGATACGCAGTATTTT
cdr3_aa: CASSQEHDAGALSTDTQYF

v_call: TRBV19
clone_size: -
j_call: TRBJ2-1
d_call: -
cdr3_nt: TGTGCCAGTAGTATAGATCCCAGGGGGGCTTCAAATGAGCAGTTCTTC
cdr3_aa: CASSIDPRGASNEQFF

v_call: TRBV5-6
clone_size: -
j_call: TRBJ2-5
d_call: TRBD1
cdr3_nt: TGTGCCAGCAGCTTCCGAACAGGGGGCAAGGAGACCCAGTACTTC
cdr3_aa: CASSFRTGGKETQYF

v_call: TRBV27
clone_size: -
j_call: TRBJ2-7
d_call: TRBD1
cdr3_nt: TGTGCCAGCAGTTTATCCGCAGGGGGTAATAACGAGCAGTACTTC
cdr3_aa: CASSLSAGGNNEQYF

v_call: TRBV19
clone_size: -
j_call: TRBJ2-7
d_call: -
cdr3_nt: TGTGCCAGTAGTATAGTGCTACAGCCCTTGGGCGAGCAGTACTTC
cdr3_aa: CASSIVLQPLGEQYF

v_call: TRBV6-2/TRBV6-3
clone_size: once
j_call: TRBJ2-7
d_call: -
cdr3_nt: TGTGCCAGCAGTTACCCAAGGTTTGGCTCCTACGAGCAGTACTTC
cdr3_aa: CASSYPRFGSYEQYF

v_call: TRBV10-2
clone_size: -
j_call: TRBJ1-2
d_call: TRBD1
cdr3_nt: TGCGCCAGCAGTGAGCAGGACAGGCGACGACGGGGCTACACCTTC
cdr3_aa: CASSEQDRRRRGYTF

v_call: TRBV4-3
clone_size: -
j_call: TRBJ1-4
d_call: -
cdr3_nt: TGCGCCAGCAGCCACGAAGTTAATGAAAAACTGTTTTTT
cdr3_aa: CASSHEVNEKLFF

v_call: TRBV11-2
clone_size: -
j_call: TRBJ1-2
d_call: -
cdr3_nt: TGTGCCAGCAGCACGGATGGAGGGTGGCAGTTCGATGGCTACACCTTC
cdr3_aa: CASSTDGGWQFDGYTF

v_call: TRBV7-8
clone_size: -
j_call: TRBJ2-7
d_call: -
cdr3_nt: TGTGCCAGCAGCGCCGGGACACTTTACGAGCAGTACTTC
cdr3_aa: CASSAGTLYEQYF